Sequencing of this T cell receptor (beta chain) was carried out in a study of shared clonotypes between healthy human individuals. Study information: Ranging from 18 to 49 in age, donors were two women and a few men.

There were only Caucasian adults among the donors, and all lived in Nashville, Tennessee. Sequencing used immunoSEQ multiplex PCR; TCRdb keeps in-frame clones, though not all of them. The repertoire consists of around 1,000,000 clones, with about 80% occurring once and the leading ten covering 0.89%. CDR3 size: 12 residues. From germline, CDR1 is SGHTA and CDR2 FQGNSA. In the case of this clone: The target antigen is unknown. Its ends do not fully match the called genes, so a read error is possible.

General study results and limits: When compared with the clonotypes that were shared by all four sorted-subset donors, the non-shared clonotypes turned out to have lower generation probabilities.

This rearrangement joins TRBV7-2 to TRBJ2-1, with no clear D. This sequence originates from a man aged 18 to 29 in good health. Some clones in this sample may be carry-over from other donors' samples. Sequenced input: memory CD4+ T cells from PBMCs. As for subset: CD45RA-negative fraction. CDR3 loop: CASSLLRAPIIF. Here the CDR3 DNA reads TGTGCCAGCAGCTTACTAAGGGCGCCAATAATCTTC.